This T cell receptor (beta chain) was captured by sequencing in a study of blood T cell repertoires in COVID-19. Study-wide background: Specimens from acute and convalescent COVID-19 originated in the United States, Italy and Spain. From T cells, B-cell-depleted T cells, or PBMCs came the material, which was cDNA or gDNA.

V was cut by 7 bases and J by 8 bases, with 11 bases left in between. This CDR3 is built from 11 residues. Germline CDR1 reads DFQATT; CDR2 reads SNEGSKA (reference sequence). Patients of the Seattle cohort, enrolled during active infection, were followed longitudinally. In the authors' methods: Reference gene primer amplification gave estimated nucleated cell counts. The protocol was immunoSEQ multiplex PCR, while the TCRdb copy is restricted to in-frame clones and leaves out a portion. That table furnishes V, J and clone size, whereas the DNA furnished D and trimming. The profile covers a few hundred thousand clones, with approximately 88% appearing a single time and 3% taken by the ten largest.

Sequenced: peripheral blood. The rearrangement uses TRBV20-1 and TRBJ1-4; D not certain. The source is a woman in her twenties or thirties with COVID-19, enrolled during active disease. CDR3 sequence reads: CSVRSAEKLFF. The CDR3 nucleotides are TGCAGTGTGCGGAGCGCGGAAAAACTGTTTTTT.